The rows below give T cell receptor beta chains drawn from one sample of a study of glioma-infiltrating T cells after dendritic cell vaccination. Repertoires were generated with immunoSEQ multiplex PCR, while TCRdb's copy carries only in-frame clones and drops some. The table records some 100,000 clones, approximately 81% of them present only once. Material: blood, obtained before dendritic cell vaccination. The receptors derive from a human donor with glioblastoma. Both conserved end residues are part of each CDR3. A D gene is named only where the DNA matches it firmly. Some rows mark clone size as missing; the rest say once, few, many or name a class of expanded clone.

v_gene: TRBV5-1
abundance: -
d_gene: TRBD2
j_gene: TRBJ2-5
CDR3aa: CASSAGLAGGVGETQYF
CDR3nt: TGCGCCAGCAGCGCGGGACTAGCGGGAGGGGTAGGGGAGACCCAGTACTTC

v_gene: TRBV9
abundance: once
d_gene: TRBD1
j_gene: TRBJ1-2
CDR3aa: CASSPLTGAYGYTF
CDR3nt: TGTGCCAGCAGCCCCCTTACAGGGGCCTACGGCTACACCTTC

v_gene: TRBV27
abundance: -
d_gene: -
j_gene: TRBJ2-6
CDR3aa: CASSLLGLSGANVLTF
CDR3nt: TGTGCCAGCAGTTTACTAGGTCTCTCTGGGGCCAACGTCCTGACTTTC

v_gene: TRBV7-2
abundance: -
d_gene: -
j_gene: TRBJ2-7
CDR3aa: CASSLSADPSYEQYF
CDR3nt: TGTGCCAGCAGCTTATCGGCGGATCCCTCCTACGAGCAGTACTTC

v_gene: TRBV6-5
abundance: -
d_gene: -
j_gene: TRBJ2-3
CDR3aa: CASSYSARTDTQYF
CDR3nt: TGTGCCAGCAGTTACTCGGCACGCACAGATACGCAGTATTTT

v_gene: TRBV19
abundance: -
d_gene: TRBD1
j_gene: TRBJ2-7
CDR3aa: CASSIDLGTGPYEQYF
CDR3nt: TGTGCCAGTAGTATAGATCTCGGGACAGGGCCCTACGAGCAGTACTTC

v_gene: TRBV18
abundance: -
d_gene: -
j_gene: TRBJ1-1
CDR3aa: CASSRAGNTEAFF
CDR3nt: TGTGCCAGCTCAAGGGCGGGTAATACTGAAGCTTTCTTT

v_gene: TRBV27
abundance: -
d_gene: -
j_gene: TRBJ2-5
CDR3aa: CASSLSRGGVGTQYF
CDR3nt: TGTGCCAGCAGTTTATCGCGGGGAGGAGTTGGGACCCAGTACTTC

v_gene: TRBV6-5
abundance: -
d_gene: -
j_gene: TRBJ1-2
CDR3aa: CASRLQYREGLSTF
CDR3nt: TGTGCCAGCAGGCTACAATACAGGGAAGGGCTTTCCACCTTC

v_gene: TRBV12-5
abundance: -
d_gene: -
j_gene: TRBJ2-5
CDR3aa: CASGFGETQYF
CDR3nt: TGTGCTAGTGGTTTCGGAGAGACCCAGTACTTC

v_gene: TRBV7-3
abundance: -
d_gene: -
j_gene: TRBJ1-1
CDR3aa: CASSLFGENTEAFF
CDR3nt: TGTGCCAGCAGCTTATTCGGGGAGAACACTGAAGCTTTCTTT

v_gene: TRBV30
abundance: -
d_gene: -
j_gene: TRBJ1-1
CDR3aa: CAWSGTRVNTEAFF
CDR3nt: TGTGCCTGGAGTGGGACACGGGTAAACACTGAAGCTTTCTTT